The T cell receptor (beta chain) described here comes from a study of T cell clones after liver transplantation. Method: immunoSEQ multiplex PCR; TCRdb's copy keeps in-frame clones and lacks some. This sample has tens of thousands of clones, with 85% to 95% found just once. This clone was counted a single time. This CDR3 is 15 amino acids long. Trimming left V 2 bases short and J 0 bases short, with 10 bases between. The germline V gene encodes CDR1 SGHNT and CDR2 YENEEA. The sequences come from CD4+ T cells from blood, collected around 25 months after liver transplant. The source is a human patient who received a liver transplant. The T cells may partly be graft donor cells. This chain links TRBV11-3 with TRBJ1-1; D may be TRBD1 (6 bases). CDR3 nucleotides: TGTGCCAGCAGCTTATACAGGGCTTTGAACACTGAAGCTTTCTTT. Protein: CASSLYRALNTEAFF.